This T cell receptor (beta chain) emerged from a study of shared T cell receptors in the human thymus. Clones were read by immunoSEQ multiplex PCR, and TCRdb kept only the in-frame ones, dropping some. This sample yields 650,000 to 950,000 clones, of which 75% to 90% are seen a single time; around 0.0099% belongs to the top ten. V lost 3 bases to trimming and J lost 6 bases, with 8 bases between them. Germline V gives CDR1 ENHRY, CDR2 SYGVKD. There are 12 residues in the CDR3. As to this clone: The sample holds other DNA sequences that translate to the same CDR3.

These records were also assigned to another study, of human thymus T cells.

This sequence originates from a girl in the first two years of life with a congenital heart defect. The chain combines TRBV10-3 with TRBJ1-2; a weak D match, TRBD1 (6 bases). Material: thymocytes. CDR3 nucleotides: TGTGCCATCAGTGACAGGGGCGATGGCTACACCTTC. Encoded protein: CAISDRGDGYTF.